Reported below is one T cell receptor beta chain. Its antigen remains unidentified. Base qualities are not recorded, but no much larger clone differs from it by a single base. The entry originates in a study of T cell responses to AZD1222 COVID-19 vaccine (dated by TCRdb to the early 2020s). About the study as a whole: Because spike-specific TCR depth and breadth did not differ between the two schedules, AZD1222 recipients who got a second dose at roughly 4 weeks were pooled with those who got a second dose at roughly 12 weeks. TCR sequencing was performed for roughly 250 trial participants, of whom around 210 were given two doses of AZD1222 and approximately 26 were given two doses of MenACWY control vaccine. Trial participants were enrolled by age into subgroups of 18-55, 56-69 and 70-plus years, and around 150, 28 and 57 TCR-sequenced participants, respectively, were included in these subgroups. The study at large found these results: After two AZD1222 doses, spike-specific TCR breadth and depth were significantly higher than at day 0 and than in MenACWY recipients. The 56-69-year group was small, and its depth increase did not reach significance, likely because of low power. CD4 TCRs associated with the vaccine covered the entire spike protein, and the dominant responses were in regions 160-218 and 743-854. Only five to seven AZD1222 recipients were SARS-CoV-2 seropositive at baseline, limiting conclusions about previously exposed vaccinees. Participants were mostly white British and included more females than males, and it was suggested by the authors that clonal diversity may have been underestimated. Reportedly, almost half of the unique spike-specific TCRs recognized epitopes lying outside the regions that are mutated in the B.1.351 and B.1.1.7 variants. No day 14 peak-response samples were available, so repertoires were characterized only after the peak T cell response.

The CDR3 regions of human TCRbeta chains were subjected to immunosequencing. Under the source paper's analysis protocol: Repertoire TCRs were checked for matches against a reference library of SARS-CoV-2-specific TCRs that had been generated using the MIRA antigen-specificity platform. Breadth was defined as the fraction of unique TCRs that were SARS-CoV-2-associated. Depth was defined as the fraction of total T cells that were SARS-CoV-2-associated. Using the MIRA data, every spike-specific TCR was mapped to the spike region that the TCR reacted to and assigned to either a CD4 or a CD8 class. Log10-transformed breadth and depth values were compared by one-way ANOVA with Sidak's multiple comparisons tests. TCRdb retrieved this table from immuneACCESS and kept in-frame rearrangements only. Not all clones are present; in checked studies, unresolved V genes account for under half, and no reason is known for the remainder. The V and J calls and the clone size are those of that table, but D and trimming were determined from the DNA. Counted in this sample were about 120,000 clones; around 88% of them appeared once. The top ten clonotypes cover around 8.7% of the sample.

The time point label on this specimen signifies: baseline before first vaccination. Vaccinee samples came from UK trials COV001 and COV002, including a single-blind randomized controlled phase 2/3 trial of AZD1222 (ChAdOx1 nCoV-19) in healthy adults. Trial participant PBMC samples were collected at day 0 and day 28 after the second dose for TCRbeta chain sequencing. V trim: 0 bases; J trim: 3 bases; unmatched bases: 4. Measured from the cysteine to the phenylalanine, the CDR3 is 15 residues long. The retained sequence is limited to the CDR3, 45 bases, with the frame set at the first base. CDR1 and CDR2, looked up from the germline V gene, are MNHEY and SVGEGT.

This sequence uses TRBV6-2 or TRBV6-3 and TRBJ2-7, and 8 bases in between align with TRBD1. The TCR sequence derives from an adult in good health. Specimen: peripheral blood, collected on day 0 of AZD1222 vaccination. The CDR3 is CASSYSYDRGYEQYF. The base sequence is TGTGCCAGCAGTTACTCGTATGACAGGGGCTACGAGCAGTACTTC.